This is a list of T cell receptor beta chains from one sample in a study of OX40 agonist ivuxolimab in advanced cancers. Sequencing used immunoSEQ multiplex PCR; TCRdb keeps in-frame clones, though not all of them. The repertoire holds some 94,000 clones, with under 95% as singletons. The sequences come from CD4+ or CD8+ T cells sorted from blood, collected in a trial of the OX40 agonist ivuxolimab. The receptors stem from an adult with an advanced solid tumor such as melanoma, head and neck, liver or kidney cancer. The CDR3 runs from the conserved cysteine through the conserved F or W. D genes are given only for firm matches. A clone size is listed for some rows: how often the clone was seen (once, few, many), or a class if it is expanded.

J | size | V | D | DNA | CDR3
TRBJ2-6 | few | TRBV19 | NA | TGTGCCAGTAGTATTTCAAGCTCTGGGGCCAACGTCCTGACTTTC | CASSISSSGANVLTF
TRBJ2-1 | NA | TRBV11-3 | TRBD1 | TGTGCCAGCAGCTTCGGGACAGGCCTATACAATGAGCAGTTCTTC | CASSFGTGLYNEQFF
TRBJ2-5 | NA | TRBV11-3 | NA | TGTGCCAGCAGCTTGGGCAGGGTGAAAGCGGGAGAGACCCAGTACTTC | CASSLGRVKAGETQYF
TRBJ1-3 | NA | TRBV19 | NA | TGTGCCAGTCGAGACTCTGGAAACACCATATATTTT | CASRDSGNTIYF
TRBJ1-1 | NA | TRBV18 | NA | TGTGCCAGCTCACCAGAATCGCTAGTTATAGCTTTCTTT | CASSPESLVIAFF
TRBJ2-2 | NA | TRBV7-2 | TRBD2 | TGTGCCAGCAGCTTAGCGGGACTAGCGGGAGCCACCGGGGAGCTGTTTTTT | CASSLAGLAGATGELFF
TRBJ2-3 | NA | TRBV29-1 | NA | TGCAGCGTCCTTAGGGCGGGCCAAAGCACAGATACGCAGTATTTT | CSVLRAGQSTDTQYF
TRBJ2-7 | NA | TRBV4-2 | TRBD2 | TGTGCCAGCAGCGCTGGACTAGCGGGAATTGGCGAGCAGTACTTC | CASSAGLAGIGEQYF
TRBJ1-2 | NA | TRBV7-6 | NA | TGTGCCAGCAGCGCCAGGTTTAGGAAACAGAAGGATGGCTACACCTTC | CASSARFRKQKDGYTF
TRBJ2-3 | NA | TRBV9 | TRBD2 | TGTGCCAGCAGCGGACTAGCGGGAGCAACAGATACGCAGTATTTT | CASSGLAGATDTQYF
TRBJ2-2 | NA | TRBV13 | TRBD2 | TGTGCCAGCAGCCCTACTAGCGGGGAGAGCGGGGAGCCGTTTTTT | CASSPTSGESGEPFF
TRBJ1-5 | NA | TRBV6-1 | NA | TGTGCCAGCAGTGATGTTCGCGGCGGCGGCAATCAGCCCCAGCATTTT | CASSDVRGGGNQPQHF
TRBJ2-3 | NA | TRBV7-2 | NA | TGTGCCAGCAGCTTAGCGCTCATCCCAGATACGCAGTATTTT | CASSLALIPDTQYF
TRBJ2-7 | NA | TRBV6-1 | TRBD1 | TGTGCCACCGGTTGGGACAGGGAAGACGAGCAGTACTTC | CATGWDREDEQYF
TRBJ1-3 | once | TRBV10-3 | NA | TGTGCCATCAGACCTCACTCTGGAAACACCATATATTTT | CAIRPHSGNTIYF
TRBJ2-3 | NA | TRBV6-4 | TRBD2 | TGTGCCAGCAGCGGGACTAGCGGGAGCCCCTCCACAGATACGCAGTATTTT | CASSGTSGSPSTDTQYF